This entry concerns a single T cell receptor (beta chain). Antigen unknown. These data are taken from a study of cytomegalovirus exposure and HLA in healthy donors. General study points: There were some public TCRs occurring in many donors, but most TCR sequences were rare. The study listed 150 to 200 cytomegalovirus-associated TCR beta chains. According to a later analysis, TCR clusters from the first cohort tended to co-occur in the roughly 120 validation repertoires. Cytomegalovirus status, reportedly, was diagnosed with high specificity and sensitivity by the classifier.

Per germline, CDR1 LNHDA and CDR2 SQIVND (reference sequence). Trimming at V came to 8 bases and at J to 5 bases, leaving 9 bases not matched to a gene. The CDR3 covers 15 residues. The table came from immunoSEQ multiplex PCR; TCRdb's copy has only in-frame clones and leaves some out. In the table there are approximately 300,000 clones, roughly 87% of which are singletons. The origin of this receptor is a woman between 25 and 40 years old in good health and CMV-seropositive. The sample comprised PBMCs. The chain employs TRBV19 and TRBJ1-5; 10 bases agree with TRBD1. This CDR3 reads CASRQGARSHQPQHF. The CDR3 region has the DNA TGTGCCAGTCGACAGGGGGCAAGGTCTCATCAGCCCCAGCATTTT.